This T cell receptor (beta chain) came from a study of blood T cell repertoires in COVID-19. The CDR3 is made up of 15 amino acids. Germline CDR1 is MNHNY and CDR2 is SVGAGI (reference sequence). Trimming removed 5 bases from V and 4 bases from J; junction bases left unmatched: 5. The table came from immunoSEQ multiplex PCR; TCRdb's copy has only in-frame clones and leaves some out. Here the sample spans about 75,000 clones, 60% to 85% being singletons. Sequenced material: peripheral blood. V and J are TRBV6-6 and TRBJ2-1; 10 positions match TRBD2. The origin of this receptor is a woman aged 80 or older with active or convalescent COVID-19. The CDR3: CASSDPSGRYNEQFF. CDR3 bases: TGTGCCAGCAGTGATCCTAGCGGGAGATACAATGAGCAGTTCTTC.